The 5 T cell receptor beta chains given below trace back to one sample, sequenced in a study of T-cell memory formation after mild COVID-19. TCRdb ran MiXCR on the 5' RACE reads and lists one entry per CDR3 protein. The sample holds about 470,000 distinct CDR3 sequences; nearly 25% are singletons and the top ten take 9.5% to 15%. Sequences were obtained from PBMCs or a T cell subset sorted from them (not recorded which). The receptors here all came from an adult woman who had mild COVID-19 (a few samples of this study predate the infection). Cell type and time point are not known.

This clonotype was detected a few times. The chain uses TRBV7-9 and TRBJ2-7, with no clear D. Germline loops: CDR1 SEHNR, CDR2 FQNEAQ (reference sequence). V was trimmed by 0 bases and J by 4 bases, leaving 7 bases between them. CDR3 length: 13 residues. The CDR3 loop reads CASSLAQVYEQYF. DNA for the CDR3: TGTGCCAGCAGCTTAGCGCAGGTTTACGAGCAGTACTTC.

This clonotype was found a few times. This chain uses TRBV11-2 with TRBJ2-7; possible D gene TRBD1, 5 bases. Germline lookup yields CDR1 SGHAT and CDR2 FQNNGV. There are 14 residues in the CDR3. V lost 3 bases and J lost 1, with 10 bases in between. CDR3 region: CASSFATGSYEQYF. The CDR3 nucleotides read TGTGCCAGCAGCTTTGCCACAGGATCCTACGAGCAGTACTTC.

The rearrangement links TRBV25-1 to TRBJ2-1, with 9 bases matching TRBD2. The CDR3 is 18 amino acids. Germline assignment: CDR1 MGHDK and CDR2 SYGVNS. J was trimmed by 8 bases and V by 1 base; bases with no gene match: 15. Here the CDR3 reads CASSESRSSGKRLYEQFF. The CDR3 DNA is TGTGCCAGCAGTGAATCCCGCTCTAGCGGGAAGCGTCTCTATGAGCAGTTCTTC.

The sample holds many counts of this clonotype. V usage is TRBV18 and J usage is TRBJ2-7; the D gene is possibly TRBD2 (6 bases). The CDR3 sequence is 11 residues long. Trimming stripped 8 bases from V and 5 bases from J, with 10 bases between. Germline V gene lookup returns CDR1 KGHSH and CDR2 LQKENI. The CDR3, as DNA: TGTGCCAGCAGCCCGGGGGACGAGCAGTACTTC. Protein product: CASSPGDEQYF.

There are a few counts of this clonotype. The chain couples TRBV5-5 to TRBJ1-1; no firm D call. The CDR3 is 15 amino acids. The germline V gene has CDR1 SGHKS and CDR2 YYEKEE (reference sequence). Trimming left V 4 bases short and J 1 base short, with 14 bases between. The CDR3 bases are TGTGCCAGCAGCCCGCAGTGGACGGGGAACACTGAAGCTTTCTTT. Translating gives CASSPQWTGNTEAFF.